The T cell receptor beta chain described here comes from a study of T cells in Graves' hyperthyroidism and ophthalmopathy. Of note for this clonotype: Antigen unknown.

The hyperthyroidism patients had all been newly diagnosed, and their disease duration was under 2 months. Their ages ranged from 18 to 65 years. Orbital computed tomography, thyroid ultrasound, serum thyroxine and TRAb, and clinical symptoms together informed the diagnoses. Amplification of TCR beta CDR3 regions used RNA as the template. The HTBI primer set drove a first-round RT-PCR of the TCR CDR3. TCRdb reprocessed the multiplex PCR reads via MiXCR and lists one record per CDR3 protein. The sample has a few hundred thousand distinct CDR3 sequences, about 18% seen once. Regarding the study as a whole: Most thyroid clonotypes with frequency above 0.001 were detected in blood.

Sequencing used blood. This TCR was recovered from a woman between 18 and 29 years old with Graves' hyperthyroidism.

CDR3 amino acids: CASSPTWSSLNTEAFF. CDR3 in DNA: TGTGCCAGCAGCCCGACCTGGTCCTCGTTGAACACTGAAGCTTTCTTT. The V call is TRBV27, the J call TRBJ1-1, with D unclear. V lost 6 bases to trimming and J lost 0 bases, with 17 bases between them. The CDR3 contains 16 residues. Germline CDR1 MNHEY, CDR2 SMNVEV (reference sequence).